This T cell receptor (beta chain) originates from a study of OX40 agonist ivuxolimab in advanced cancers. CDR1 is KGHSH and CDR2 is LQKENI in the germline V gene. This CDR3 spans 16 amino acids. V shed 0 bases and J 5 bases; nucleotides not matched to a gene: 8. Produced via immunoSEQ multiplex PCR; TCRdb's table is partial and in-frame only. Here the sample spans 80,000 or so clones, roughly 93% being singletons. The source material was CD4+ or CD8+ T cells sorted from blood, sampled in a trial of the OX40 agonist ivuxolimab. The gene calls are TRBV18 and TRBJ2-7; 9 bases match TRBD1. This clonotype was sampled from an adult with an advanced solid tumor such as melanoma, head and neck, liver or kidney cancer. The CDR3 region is CASSPPPGQGIDEQYF. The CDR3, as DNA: TGTGCCAGCTCACCACCCCCAGGACAGGGGATCGACGAGCAGTACTTC.